This T cell receptor beta chain comes out of a study of T cell repertoires in cytomegalovirus infection. J was trimmed by 2 bases and V by 5 bases; bases with no gene match: 3. In germline, CDR1 is MNHEY, CDR2 SVGAGI. This CDR3 contains 13 residues. This clonotype showed up many times. Its antigen is still unknown. Notes on the study in general: Dominating the ex vivo response were HLA-C-restricted CMV-specific TCR beta clonotypes.

Each CDR3 protein is one row after TCRdb ran MiXCR on the reads. In the table there are some 390,000 distinct CDR3 sequences, 18% of which are singletons. V is TRBV6-5 and J is TRBJ2-7; 7 nucleotides align to TRBD1. Material for sequencing was PBMCs. This TCR came from a human donor in good health (CMV status not recorded). Some clones in this sample may be carry-over from other donors' samples. The CDR3 coding sequence is TGTGCCAGCAGTACCGGGACAGCCTACGAGCAGTACTTC. Amino acids: CASSTGTAYEQYF.